This T cell receptor (beta chain) was identified in a study of identical twins. General study results and limits: Findings came from cross-sectional statistics, without long-term follow-up of donors. Memory repertoires lacked the insertion deficit that abundant cord blood beta clonotypes showed.

Notes on this clonotype: Its target is not known.

Germline assignment: CDR1 DFQATT and CDR2 SNEGSKA (reference sequence). The CDR3 has 14 residues. Trimming stripped 6 bases from V and 2 bases from J, with 14 bases between. Template switching introduced a universal primer site, and the cDNA bore unique molecular identifiers. MiXCR, run by TCRdb on the 5' RACE reads, gives a single entry per CDR3 protein. This repertoire shows 350,000 or so distinct CDR3 sequences, 9% found once; its top ten account for around 8.6%. The J gene is TRBJ2-1, the V gene TRBV20-1, with D perhaps TRBD2 (5 bases). Sequences were obtained from naive T cells sorted from blood. This receptor was identified in a woman in her fifties or sixties in good health. CDR3 amino acids: CSAESGPPYNEQFF. The CDR3 nucleotides read TGCAGTGCAGAAAGCGGACCCCCCTACAATGAGCAGTTCTTC.